This is a list of T cell receptor beta chains from one sample in a study of blood T cell repertoires in COVID-19. Assay: immunoSEQ multiplex PCR; the TCRdb copy retains only in-frame clones and omits some. The data contain 150,000 or so clones, roughly 84% of them seen just once; the ten biggest clones take up 35% to 40%. Source material: peripheral blood. These receptors all come from a human donor in a cohort sampled during active COVID-19. Both conserved end residues are part of each CDR3. A D gene is named only where the DNA matches it firmly. Size is stated for part of the rows, as once, few or many counts, or as a class when the clone is expanded.

j_call d_call v_call clone_size cdr3_aa cdr3_nt
TRBJ1-2 - TRBV5-1 - CASSPGSGGIDYGYTF TGCGCCAGCAGCCCCGGGTCTGGGGGCATCGACTATGGCTACACCTTC
TRBJ1-2 - TRBV3-1/TRBV3-2 - CASSQASGIYGYTF TGTGCCAGCAGCCAAGCTAGTGGAATCTATGGCTACACCTTC
TRBJ2-5 - TRBV5-6 - CASSSAGLVQTQYF TGTGCCAGCAGCTCAGCAGGCCTGGTGCAGACCCAGTACTTC
TRBJ2-5 TRBD2 TRBV4-1 once CASSQGTSGGAAGETQYF TGCGCCAGCAGCCAAGGGACTAGCGGGGGGGCCGCGGGGGAGACCCAGTACTTC
TRBJ2-1 TRBD1 TRBV7-9 - CASRLTGGDEQFF TGTGCCAGCAGACTAACAGGGGGCGATGAGCAGTTCTTC
TRBJ1-6 - TRBV6-5 - CASSPWGGLNSPLHF TGTGCCAGCAGCCCCTGGGGAGGGTTGAATTCACCCCTCCACTTT
TRBJ1-1 TRBD1 TRBV18 - CASSQDRENEAFF TGTGCCAGCTCACAGGACAGGGAAAATGAAGCTTTCTTT
TRBJ1-2 TRBD1 TRBV3-1/TRBV3-2 - CASSQGPTGEGYTF TGTGCCAGCAGCCAAGGCCCCACAGGGGAGGGCTACACCTTC
TRBJ2-7 - TRBV3-1/TRBV3-2 - CASSQAPRGRSDEQYF TGTGCCAGCAGCCAAGCCCCCAGGGGCAGGTCCGACGAGCAGTACTTC
TRBJ1-1 TRBD1 TRBV9 few CASSERGTGDNTEAFF TGTGCCAGCAGCGAGCGCGGGACAGGGGATAACACTGAAGCTTTCTTT
TRBJ2-4 - TRBV7-8 - CASSFSGIQYF TGTGCCAGCAGCTTTTCGGGCATTCAGTACTTC
TRBJ1-1 - TRBV28 - CASSSGLDTEAFF TGTGCCAGCAGTTCAGGGTTGGACACTGAAGCTTTCTTT
TRBJ2-1 TRBD2 TRBV4-1 - CASSHPGTSGGNNEQFF TGCGCCAGCAGCCACCCCGGGACTAGCGGGGGTAACAATGAGCAGTTCTTC
TRBJ1-3 - TRBV28 - CASSLLQGSSGNTIYF TGTGCCAGCAGTTTATTACAGGGCTCCTCTGGAAACACCATATATTTT
TRBJ2-7 - TRBV27 - CASSLALSYEQYF TGTGCCAGCAGCCTAGCCCTCTCTTACGAGCAGTACTTC
TRBJ1-5 - TRBV2 - CASSERGSVNQPQHF TGTGCCAGCAGTGAGAGAGGGTCAGTCAATCAGCCCCAGCATTTT
TRBJ1-1 TRBD1 TRBV18 - CASSNGQGGTWGTEAFF TGTGCCAGCTCAAATGGACAGGGGGGCACGTGGGGAACTGAAGCTTTCTTT
TRBJ1-6 TRBD1 TRBV7-6 - CASSPDRGNSPLHF TGTGCCAGCAGCCCGGACAGGGGTAATTCACCCCTCCACTTT
TRBJ1-6 TRBD1 TRBV7-9 - CASRTGLDSPLHF TGTGCCAGCAGGACAGGGTTGGATTCACCCCTCCACTTT
TRBJ2-2 TRBD2 TRBV2 - CASSETGGTGELFF TGTGCCAGCAGTGAAACGGGGGGGACCGGGGAGCTGTTTTTT
TRBJ2-1 TRBD2 TRBV7-3 - CASSPLAGGYNEQFF TGTGCCAGCAGCCCACTAGCGGGGGGTTACAATGAGCAGTTCTTC
TRBJ1-6 - TRBV9 - CASSVEQYNSPLHF TGTGCCAGCAGCGTAGAACAGTATAATTCACCCCTCCACTTT
TRBJ2-7 - TRBV2 - CASSGGGEQYF TGTGCCAGCAGTGGAGGGGGCGAGCAGTACTTC
TRBJ1-5 - TRBV18 - CASSPPEGLSNQPQHF TGTGCCAGCTCACCACCGGAGGGTCTGAGCAATCAGCCCCAGCATTTT
TRBJ1-4 - TRBV11-3 few CASSLAPGRGEKLFF TGTGCCAGCAGCTTAGCGCCGGGGAGGGGTGAAAAACTGTTTTTT
TRBJ1-2 - TRBV18 - CASSPTSRDGYTF TGTGCCAGCTCGCCCACGTCCAGGGATGGCTACACCTTC
TRBJ2-3 - TRBV19 - CASSIGVTGADTQYF TGTGCCAGTAGTATAGGCGTGACAGGCGCAGATACGCAGTATTTT
TRBJ2-5 - TRBV3-1/TRBV3-2 few CASSQGSRGGQETQYF TGTGCCAGCAGCCAGGGATCTAGGGGCGGACAAGAGACCCAGTACTTC
TRBJ1-5 - TRBV12-3/TRBV12-4 - CASSLGGGQPQHF TGTGCCAGCAGTTTGGGGGGGGGTCAGCCCCAGCATTTT
TRBJ2-5 - TRBV2 - CASRKSASGVQETQYF TGTGCCAGCAGGAAGAGTGCTTCAGGGGTCCAAGAGACCCAGTACTTC
TRBJ2-7 - TRBV18 - CASSPGGPYEQYF TGTGCCAGCTCACCGGGGGGGCCCTACGAGCAGTACTTC
TRBJ1-6 TRBD1 TRBV5-6 - CASSREDRAAYNSPLHF TGTGCCAGCAGTCGGGAGGACAGGGCGGCCTATAATTCACCCCTCCACTTT
TRBJ1-2 - TRBV7-9 - CASSPDGLYGGYTF TGTGCCAGCAGCCCCGACGGACTATATGGAGGCTACACCTTC
TRBJ1-2 TRBD1 TRBV7-8 once CASSLQGARGYTF TGTGCCAGCAGCTTGCAGGGGGCGCGAGGCTACACCTTC
TRBJ2-7 TRBD2 TRBV5-1 - CASSSGGSYEQYF TGCGCCAGCAGCTCGGGGGGCTCCTACGAGCAGTACTTC
TRBJ2-2 TRBD1 TRBV4-2 - CASSRSGQYTGELFF TGTGCCAGCAGCCGGTCGGGACAGTACACCGGGGAGCTGTTTTTT
TRBJ2-1 - TRBV4-3 - CASSQEGAQFF TGCGCCAGCAGCCAAGAAGGAGCTCAGTTCTTC
TRBJ1-1 - TRBV2 - CASSADLVSTEAFF TGTGCCAGCAGTGCAGACTTGGTGAGCACTGAAGCTTTCTTT
TRBJ1-1 - TRBV7-9 - CASSLPSGLWAFF TGTGCCAGCAGCCTCCCTTCGGGGTTATGGGCTTTCTTT
TRBJ1-2 TRBD1 TRBV5-4 - CASHRDSYGYTF TGTGCCAGCCACCGGGACAGCTATGGCTACACCTTC
TRBJ1-2 - TRBV2 once CARREGLTSNYGYTF TGTGCCAGGAGGGAGGGGTTGACATCTAACTATGGCTACACCTTC
TRBJ1-1 - TRBV14 - CASSHLGQNTEAFF TGTGCCAGCAGCCATCTGGGACAGAACACTGAAGCTTTCTTT
TRBJ2-7 - TRBV6-2/TRBV6-3 - CASSTRPGGRNEQYF TGTGCCAGCAGTACTCGCCCTGGGGGCAGGAACGAGCAGTACTTC
TRBJ1-1 TRBD1 TRBV15 - CATSTRQGRAYSEAFF TGTGCCACCAGCACCCGACAGGGGCGCGCGTATTCTGAAGCTTTCTTT
TRBJ1-4 - TRBV10-3 - CAIRDPDYNEKLFF TGTGCCATCAGAGACCCGGACTATAATGAAAAACTGTTTTTT
TRBJ2-3 - TRBV19 - CASTTRGGEDTQYF TGTGCCAGCACTACACGGGGTGGGGAAGATACGCAGTATTTT
TRBJ1-2 TRBD1 TRBV29-1 - CSVLFRTAGGSGYTF TGCAGCGTTCTATTTCGTACCGCAGGGGGCTCTGGCTACACCTTC
TRBJ1-3 - TRBV4-1 - CASSQDGTYGSSGNTIYF TGCGCCAGCAGCCAAGATGGGACCTACGGGAGCTCTGGAAACACCATATATTTT
TRBJ2-5 - TRBV18 few CASSPRRIDSTGRETQYF TGTGCCAGCTCACCACGGAGGATAGACTCGACAGGGAGGGAGACCCAGTACTTC
TRBJ1-1 TRBD1 TRBV27 - CASSLGPGRGYPLGTEAFF TGTGCCAGCAGTTTGGGCCCAGGCAGGGGGTACCCATTGGGTACTGAAGCTTTCTTT